Shown below are 20 T cell receptor beta chains from a single sample sequenced in a study of blood T cell repertoires in COVID-19. Using immunoSEQ multiplex PCR, the repertoire was profiled, and TCRdb retains in-frame clones only, with some absent. This sample has 180,000 or so clones, with 80% to 85% found just once. Material for sequencing was peripheral blood. These receptors were collected from a human donor with acute or convalescent COVID-19. The donor label of this sample is uncertain.

The CDR3, as DNA: TGTGCCATCAGTGTTGGGGGACTAGCGGGAGGGTTATACGAGCAGTACTTC. Protein: CAISVGGLAGGLYEQYF. V is TRBV10-3 and J is TRBJ2-7, with 16 bases matching TRBD2. This CDR3 is built from 17 residues. Germline V gene lookup returns CDR1 ENHRY and CDR2 SYGVKD. Trimming removed 4 bases from V and 4 bases from J; junction bases left unmatched: 7.

This clone was seen once. The V call is TRBV5-4, the J call TRBJ2-7; 8 nucleotides agree with TRBD1. Unmatched junction bases numbered 7, after V lost 0 bases and J lost 2 bases. The CDR3 is 16 residues long. CDR1 is SGHNT and CDR2 is YYREEE in the germline V gene (reference sequence). The CDR3 protein is CASSLGGQATTYEQYF. DNA of the CDR3: TGTGCCAGCAGCTTGGGGGGACAGGCTACGACCTACGAGCAGTACTTC.

V gene TRBV6-4 combines with J gene TRBJ2-3; 9 bases are shared with TRBD2. J gave up 4 bases and V 3 bases, and 5 bases lay outside the gene matches. Germline V CDR1 and CDR2: MRHNA, SNTAGT. There are 15 residues in the CDR3. The CDR3 loop reads CASSEGLAGSDTQYF. In nucleotides, the CDR3 is TGTGCCAGCAGTGAAGGTCTAGCGGGGTCAGATACGCAGTATTTT.

V gene TRBV11-2 combines with J gene TRBJ1-3, with TRBD1 matching over 8 bases. The junction had 7 bases not matched to a gene; V was cut back by 1 base and J by 8 bases. Germline values: CDR1 SGHAT, CDR2 FQNNGV. The CDR3 extends over 15 amino acids. CDR3 amino acids: CASSLGTGWKDTIYF. CDR3 coding DNA: TGTGCCAGCAGCTTAGGGACAGGGTGGAAGGACACCATATATTTT.

The chain carries TRBV5-4 and TRBJ2-1; TRBD2 might be the D (6 bases). Trimming left V 2 bases short and J 0 bases short, with 12 bases between. The CDR3 length is 16 residues. Germline assignment: CDR1 SGHNT and CDR2 YYREEE (reference sequence). The CDR3 sequence: CASSFWRGSSYNEQFF. CDR3 DNA: TGTGCCAGCAGCTTTTGGCGGGGCAGCTCCTACAATGAGCAGTTCTTC.

This chain uses TRBV12-1 with TRBJ2-7; TRBD1, the D gene given by the table, was not confirmed from the DNA. TRBV12-1 is assigned pseudogene status. The CDR3 has 14 residues. CDR3 residues: CASSSRTGTYEQYF. CDR3 sequence (DNA): TGTGCCAGCAGCTCTCGGACAGGGACCTACGAGCAGTACTTC.

This chain links TRBV30 with TRBJ2-3; D ambiguous. CDR1 GTSNPN and CDR2 SVGIG come from the germline V gene (reference sequence). This CDR3 is 13 amino acids long. V was trimmed by 1 base and J by 4 bases, leaving 9 bases between them. CDR3 coding DNA: TGTGCCTGGAGTGAGGATGGAGCAGATACGCAGTATTTT. Protein: CAWSEDGADTQYF.

This chain uses TRBV5-1 with TRBJ2-3; maybe TRBD2 (5 bases). CDR3 length: 14 residues. Germline CDR1 and CDR2: SGHRS and YFSETQ. V dropped 4 bases and J dropped 2 bases, with 11 bases sitting between them. The CDR3 nucleotides read TGCGCCAGCAGCCCTGGACTCATCACAGATACGCAGTATTTT. It yields the protein CASSPGLITDTQYF.

This sequence joins TRBV19 and TRBJ2-7, with TRBD2 matching over 12 bases. Germline V gene sequence: CDR1 LNHDA, CDR2 SQIVND (reference sequence). The CDR3 consists of 16 residues. V shed 5 bases, J shed 3 bases, and the junction held 8 bases outside the gene matches. Here the CDR3 reads CASSVRLAGEGYEQYF. In DNA form, the CDR3 reads TGTGCCAGTAGTGTACGACTAGCGGGAGAGGGCTACGAGCAGTACTTC.

This chain connects TRBV2 to TRBJ1-5; D possibly corresponds to TRBD1 (6 bases). Germline assignment: CDR1 SNHLY and CDR2 FYNNEI. V lost 2 bases to trimming and J lost 2 bases, with 13 bases between them. The CDR3 loop spans 16 amino acids. CDR3 in DNA: TGTGCCAGCAGTGAATCGGGAGGGGGTGGCAATCAGCCCCAGCATTTT. Protein product: CASSESGGGGNQPQHF.

The chain recombines TRBV5-4 with TRBJ1-5; TRBD1 matches at 9 bases. With 2 bases clipped from V and 4 bases from J, the junction kept 7 bases outside the gene matches. CDR1 SGHNT and CDR2 YYREEE come from the germline V gene (reference sequence). This CDR3 is 16 amino acids long. The CDR3 DNA reads TGTGCCAGCAGCTTCGGGGGGACAGGGACTAATCAGCCCCAGCATTTT. It is translated as CASSFGGTGTNQPQHF.

This chain's CDR3 is CAWSVRTGGSNQPQHF. The CDR3 nucleotides are TGTGCCTGGAGTGTACGCACAGGGGGTAGCAATCAGCCCCAGCATTTT. V and J are TRBV30 and TRBJ1-5; 8 nucleotides line up with TRBD1. This CDR3 has 16 residues. Germline lookup yields CDR1 GTSNPN and CDR2 SVGIG (reference sequence). The ends lost 0 bases at V and 0 bases at J; junction bases unmatched: 4.

This chain links TRBV21-1 with TRBJ2-1; the table's D call of TRBD2 was not tested on the DNA. TRBV21-1 is classified as a pseudogene. This CDR3 contains 15 residues. DNA of the CDR3: TGTGCCAGCAGCAAAGCCCAGCGGGAGGGTAATGAGCAGTTCTTC. It yields the protein CASSKAQREGNEQFF.

This chain uses TRBV11-2 with TRBJ2-5, with 9 bases fitting TRBD2. V lost 2 bases to trimming and J lost 4 bases; unmatched junction nucleotides: 2. This CDR3 region has 14 residues. The germline V gene encodes CDR1 SGHAT and CDR2 FQNNGV. The CDR3 sequence is CASSLYSGGETQYF. In DNA, the CDR3 is TGTGCCAGCAGCTTATATAGCGGGGGAGAGACCCAGTACTTC.

The V call is TRBV4-2, the J call TRBJ1-2, with D tentatively TRBD1 (6 bases). The CDR3 loop spans 15 amino acids. Germline lookup yields CDR1 LGHNA and CDR2 YNFKEQ. V was shortened by 4 bases and J by 12 bases, with 24 bases between the two germline ends. The CDR3 DNA reads TGTGCCAGCAGCCTGACCCCTGCGGGCGAAACAGGGCACACCTTC. This gives the protein CASSLTPAGETGHTF.

Notes on this clone: Different DNA sequences within this sample yield the same CDR3. This chain links TRBV7-9 with TRBJ1-5, with TRBD1 matching 8 bases. The germline CDR1 and CDR2 sequences are SEHNR and FQNEAQ (reference sequence). CDR3 length: 13 residues. After removal of 4 bases from V and 5 bases from J, the junction contained 1 base not matched to a gene. The CDR3 loop is CASSSTGDQPQHF. The CDR3 bases are TGTGCCAGCAGCTCGACAGGGGATCAGCCCCAGCATTTT. Full variable domain (remainder filled in from reference TRBV7-9 and TRBJ1-5): DTGVSQNPRHKITKRGQNVTFRCDPISEHNRLYWYRQTLGQGPEFLTYFQNEAQLEKSRLLSDRFSAERPKGSFSTLEIQRTEQGDSAMYLCASSSTGDQPQHFGDGTRLSIL.

The chain combines TRBV7-3 with TRBJ2-6; no clear D gene. The CDR3 loop spans 16 amino acids. The V gene's germline CDR1 is SGHTA and CDR2 FQGTGA. Trimming stripped 0 bases from V and 0 bases from J, with 6 bases between. CDR3 in amino acids: CASSLTPLSGANVLTF. In DNA, the CDR3 is TGTGCCAGCAGCTTAACGCCACTCTCTGGGGCCAACGTCCTGACTTTC. Variable domain in full (rest from reference TRBV7-3 and TRBJ2-6): GAGVSQTPSNKVTEKGKYVELRCDPISGHTALYWYRQSLGQGPEFLIYFQGTGAADDSGLPNDRFFAVRPEGSVSTLKIQRTERGDSAVYLCASSLTPLSGANVLTFGAGSRLTVL.

V usage is TRBV6-5 and J usage is TRBJ2-7; 9 bases match TRBD2. The CDR3 runs 15 residues. Germline trimming cut 3 bases from V and 6 bases from J; bases unmatched to any gene: 9. CDR1 is MNHEY and CDR2 is SVGAGI in the germline V gene. Written as DNA, the CDR3 is TGTGCCAGCAGTTATTCCGGGACTAGCTTCGGCGAGCAGTACTTC. This codes for CASSYSGTSFGEQYF.

The chain joins TRBV28 to TRBJ2-5; 8 nucleotides align to TRBD1. Germline loops: CDR1 MDHEN, CDR2 SYDVKM. This CDR3 has 15 residues. With V trimmed by 4 bases and J by 0 bases, 4 bases remained unmatched. This CDR3 is CASSSGQVHQETQYF. The CDR3 DNA is TGTGCCAGCAGTTCGGGACAGGTACACCAAGAGACCCAGTACTTC.

The rearrangement links TRBV5-1 to TRBJ2-5; 11 nucleotides align to TRBD2. Germline V gives CDR1 SGHRS, CDR2 YFSETQ. The CDR3 is 18 amino acids. The trim removed 1 base at V and 0 bases at J, leaving 8 bases unmatched. Here the CDR3 reads CASSLSGLAGGYQETQYF. In DNA, the CDR3 is TGCGCCAGCAGCTTGTCTGGGCTAGCGGGGGGTTACCAAGAGACCCAGTACTTC.